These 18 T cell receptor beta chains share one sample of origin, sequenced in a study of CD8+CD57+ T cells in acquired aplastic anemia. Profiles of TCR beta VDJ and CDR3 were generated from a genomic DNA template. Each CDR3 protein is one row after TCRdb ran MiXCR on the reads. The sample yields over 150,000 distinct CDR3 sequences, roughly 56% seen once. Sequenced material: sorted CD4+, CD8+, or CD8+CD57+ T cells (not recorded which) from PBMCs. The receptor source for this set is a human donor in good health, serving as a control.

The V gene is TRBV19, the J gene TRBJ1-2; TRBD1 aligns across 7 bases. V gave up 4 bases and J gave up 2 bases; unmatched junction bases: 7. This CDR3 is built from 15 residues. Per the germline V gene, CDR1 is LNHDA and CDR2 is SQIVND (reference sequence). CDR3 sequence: CASSTQGLVNYGYTF. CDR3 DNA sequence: TGTGCCAGTAGTACACAGGGGTTAGTGAACTATGGCTACACCTTC.

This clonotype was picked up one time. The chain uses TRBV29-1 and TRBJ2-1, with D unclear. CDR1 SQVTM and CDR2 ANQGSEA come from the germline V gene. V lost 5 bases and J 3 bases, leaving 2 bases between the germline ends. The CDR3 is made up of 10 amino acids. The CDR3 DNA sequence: TGCAGCGTTAGCTACAATGAGCAGTTCTTC. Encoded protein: CSVSYNEQFF.

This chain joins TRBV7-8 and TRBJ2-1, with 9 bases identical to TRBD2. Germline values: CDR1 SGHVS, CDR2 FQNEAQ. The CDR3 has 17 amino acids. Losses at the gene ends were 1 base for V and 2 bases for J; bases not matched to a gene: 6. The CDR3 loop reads CASSLVASGEAYNEQFF. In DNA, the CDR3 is TGTGCCAGCAGCTTAGTCGCTAGCGGGGAGGCCTACAATGAGCAGTTCTTC.

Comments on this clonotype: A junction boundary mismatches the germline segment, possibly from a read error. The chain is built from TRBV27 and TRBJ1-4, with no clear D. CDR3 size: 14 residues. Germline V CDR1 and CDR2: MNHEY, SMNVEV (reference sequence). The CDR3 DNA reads TGTGCCAGCAGTCGGTTCTCAACTAATGGAAAACTGCTTTTT. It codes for CASSRFSTNGKLLF.

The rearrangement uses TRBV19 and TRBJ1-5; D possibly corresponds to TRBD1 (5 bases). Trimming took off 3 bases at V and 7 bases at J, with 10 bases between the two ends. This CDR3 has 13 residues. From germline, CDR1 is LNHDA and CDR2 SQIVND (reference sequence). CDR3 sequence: CASSIGGEQPQHF. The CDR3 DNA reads TGTGCCAGTAGTATCGGAGGGGAACAGCCCCAGCATTTT.

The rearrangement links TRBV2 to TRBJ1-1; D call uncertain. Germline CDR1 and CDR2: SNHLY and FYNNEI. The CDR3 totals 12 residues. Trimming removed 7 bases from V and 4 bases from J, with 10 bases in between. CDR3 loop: CASIWRSTEAFF. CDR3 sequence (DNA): TGTGCCAGCATTTGGAGAAGCACTGAAGCTTTCTTT.

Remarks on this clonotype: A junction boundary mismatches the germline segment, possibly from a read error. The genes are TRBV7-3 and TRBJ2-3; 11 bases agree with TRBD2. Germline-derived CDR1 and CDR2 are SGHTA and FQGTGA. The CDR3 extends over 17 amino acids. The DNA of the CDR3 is TGTGCCGGCAGCTCAACCGGGACTAGCGGCCCCACAGATACGCAGTATTTT. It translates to CAGSSTGTSGPTDTQYF. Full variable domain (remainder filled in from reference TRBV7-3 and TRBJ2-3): GAGVSQTPSNKVTEKGKYVELRCDPISGHTALYWYRQSLGQGPEFLIYFQGTGAADDSGLPNDRFFAVRPEGSVSTLKIQRTERGDSAVYLCAGSSTGTSGPTDTQYFGPGTRLTVL.

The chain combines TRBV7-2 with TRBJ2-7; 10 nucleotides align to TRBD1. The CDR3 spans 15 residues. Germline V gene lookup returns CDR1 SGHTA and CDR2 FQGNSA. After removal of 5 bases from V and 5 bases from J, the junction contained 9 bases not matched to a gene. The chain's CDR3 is CASSVSGTGAHEQYF. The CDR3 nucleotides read TGTGCCAGCAGCGTCTCCGGGACAGGGGCCCACGAGCAGTACTTC.

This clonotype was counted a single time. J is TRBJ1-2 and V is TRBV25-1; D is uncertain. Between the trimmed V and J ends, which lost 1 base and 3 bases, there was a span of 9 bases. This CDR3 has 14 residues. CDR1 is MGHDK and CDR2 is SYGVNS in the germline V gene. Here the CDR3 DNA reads TGTGCCAGCAGTGAATCAGGACGAGACTATGGCTACACCTTC. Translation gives CASSESGRDYGYTF.

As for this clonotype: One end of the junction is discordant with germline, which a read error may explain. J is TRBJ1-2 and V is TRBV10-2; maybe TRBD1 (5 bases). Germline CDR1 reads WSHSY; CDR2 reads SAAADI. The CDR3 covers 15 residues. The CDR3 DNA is TGCGCCAGCAGTGAGTCGGTGACAGCAAACTATGGCTACGCCTTC. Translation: CASSESVTANYGYAF.

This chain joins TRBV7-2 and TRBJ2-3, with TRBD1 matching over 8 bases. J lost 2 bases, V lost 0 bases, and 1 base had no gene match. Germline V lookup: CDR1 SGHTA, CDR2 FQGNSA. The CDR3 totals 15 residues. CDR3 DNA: TGTGCCAGCAGCTTAGCGCAGGGGGCCACAGATACGCAGTATTTT. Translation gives CASSLAQGATDTQYF.

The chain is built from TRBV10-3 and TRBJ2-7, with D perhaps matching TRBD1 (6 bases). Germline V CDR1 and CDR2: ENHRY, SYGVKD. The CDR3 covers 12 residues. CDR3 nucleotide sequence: TGTTCGTCCGGACAGAGCTCCTACGAGCAGTACTTC. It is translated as CSSGQSSYEQYF.

The CDR3 here is CASSLDTLYSGNTIYF. The CDR3 nucleotides are TGTGCCAGCAGTTTAGATACACTCTACTCTGGAAACACCATATATTTT. The chain employs TRBV28 and TRBJ1-3, with no clear D. CDR1 and CDR2 from the germline V gene are MDHEN and SYDVKM. There are 16 residues in the CDR3. V was cut by 2 bases and J by 0 bases, with 11 bases left in between.

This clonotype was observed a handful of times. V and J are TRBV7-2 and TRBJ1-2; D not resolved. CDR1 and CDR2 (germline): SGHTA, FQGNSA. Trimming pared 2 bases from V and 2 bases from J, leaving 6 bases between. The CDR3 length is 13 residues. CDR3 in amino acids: CASSLTSNYGYTF. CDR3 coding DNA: TGTGCCAGCAGCTTAACGTCCAACTATGGCTACACCTTC. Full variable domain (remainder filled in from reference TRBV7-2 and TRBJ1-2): GAGVSQSPSNKVTEKGKDVELRCDPISGHTALYWYRQSLGQGLEFLIYFQGNSAPDKSGLPSDRFSAERTGGSVSTLTIQRTQQEDSAVYLCASSLTSNYGYTFGSGTRLTVV.

CDR3 in amino acids: CASSPVATRKTQYF. The CDR3 bases are TGTGCCAGCTCACCGGTGGCGACTAGAAAGACCCAGTACTTC. The chain joins TRBV18 to TRBJ2-5; D possibly corresponds to TRBD2 (6 bases). The V and J ends lost 3 bases and 6 bases respectively, with 14 bases between them. The length of the CDR3 is 14 residues. Germline V lookup: CDR1 KGHSH, CDR2 LQKENI.

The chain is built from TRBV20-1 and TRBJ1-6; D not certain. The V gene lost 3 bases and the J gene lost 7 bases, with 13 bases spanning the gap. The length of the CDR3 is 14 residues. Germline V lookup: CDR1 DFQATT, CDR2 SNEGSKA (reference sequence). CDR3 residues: CSARAGSQNSPLHF. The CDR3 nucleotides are TGCAGTGCTAGGGCGGGCAGTCAAAATTCACCCCTCCACTTT.

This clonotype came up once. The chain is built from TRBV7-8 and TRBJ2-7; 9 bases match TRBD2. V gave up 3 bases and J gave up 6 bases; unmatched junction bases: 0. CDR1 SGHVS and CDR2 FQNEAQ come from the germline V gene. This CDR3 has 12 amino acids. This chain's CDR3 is CASSFSGGEQYF. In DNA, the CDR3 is TGTGCCAGCAGCTTTAGCGGGGGCGAGCAGTACTTC.

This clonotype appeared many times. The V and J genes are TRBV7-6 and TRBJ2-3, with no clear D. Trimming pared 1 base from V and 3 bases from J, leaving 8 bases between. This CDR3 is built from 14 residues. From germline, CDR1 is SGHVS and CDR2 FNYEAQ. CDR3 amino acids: CASSLGRTTDTQYF. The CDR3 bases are TGTGCCAGCAGCTTAGGTAGGACGACAGATACGCAGTATTTT.